Following are 5 T cell receptor beta chains from one sample sequenced in a study of T cells in Graves' hyperthyroidism and ophthalmopathy. Template material for amplifying TCR beta CDR3 regions consisted of RNA transcripts. HTBI primers were used for first-round RT-PCR of the TCR CDR3. TCRdb used MiXCR to reprocess the multiplex PCR reads, holding one entry per CDR3 protein. Of fewer than 500,000 distinct CDR3 sequences in the sample, approximately 14% are singletons; the top ten hold about 12%. The sample comprised blood. The receptor set was obtained from a man between 18 and 35 years old with Graves' ophthalmopathy.

This clonotype was seen at least ten times. The chain joins TRBV20-1 to TRBJ1-1; D gene unclear. CDR1 and CDR2 from the germline V gene are DFQATT and SNEGSKA (reference sequence). The V and J ends lost 3 bases and 1 base respectively, with 6 bases between them. CDR3 length: 12 residues. The CDR3 region is CSASQRNTEAFF. CDR3 nucleotides: TGCAGTGCTAGTCAGAGGAACACTGAAGCTTTCTTT.

For this clonotype: Since a much larger clone is just one base distant, this may be a read error. The rearrangement uses TRBV5-1 and TRBJ1-2, with 10 bases lining up with TRBD1. This CDR3 has 14 residues. Germline loops: CDR1 SGHRS, CDR2 YFSETQ. CDR3 nucleotide sequence: TGCGCCAGCAGCCCAAGGACAGGGGGGGATGGCTGCACCTTC. Protein product: CASSPRTGGDGCTF.

The gene calls are TRBV6-1 and TRBJ1-4; no clear D gene. Trimming shortened V by 8 bases and J by 2 bases, and 9 bases separated the two germline ends. Per germline, CDR1 MNHNS and CDR2 SASEGT. This CDR3 is built from 13 residues. The CDR3 is CASARGTNEKLFF. The CDR3 DNA is TGTGCCAGCGCCCGAGGGACTAATGAAAAACTGTTTTTT.

This clonotype appeared once. The chain employs TRBV6-6 and TRBJ2-7, with D perhaps matching TRBD1 (6 bases). CDR1 MNHNY and CDR2 SVGAGI come from the germline V gene (reference sequence). The CDR3 runs 16 residues. V lost 2 bases and J 0 bases, leaving 14 bases between the germline ends. CDR3 region: CASSYPRQDASYEQYF. The DNA of the CDR3 is TGTGCCAGCAGTTACCCGAGACAGGACGCCTCCTACGAGCAGTACTTC.

This clonotype was found many times. This sequence joins TRBV12-3 or TRBV12-4 and TRBJ2-1, with TRBD1 matching over 10 bases. CDR3 length: 15 residues. The junction had 3 bases not matched to a gene; V was cut back by 7 bases and J by 0 bases. The CDR3, as DNA: TGTGCCAGCACCCGGACAGGGGGCTCCTACAATGAGCAGTTCTTC. It specifies CASTRTGGSYNEQFF.